The 8 T cell receptor beta chains listed next were all sequenced from one sample in a study of blood T cells in healthy people across ages. Using a J-beta primer mix together with a sample-barcoded 5' primer, a second PCR was run for about 6 to 12 cycles. MiXCR, run by TCRdb on the 5' RACE reads, gives a single entry per CDR3 protein. The sample consists of roughly 2 million distinct CDR3 sequences, 49% of them appearing once. The sample was blood. The source is a woman in her thirties or forties in good health.

The chain carries TRBV6-2 or TRBV6-3 and TRBJ2-3, with D uncertain. V lost 6 bases to trimming and J lost 1 base, with 11 bases between them. This CDR3 has 14 residues. In germline, CDR1 is MNHEY, CDR2 SVGEGT. CDR3 sequence (DNA): TGTGCCAGCAGCCGCAACTCGGGCACAGATACGCAGTATTTT. Its translation: CASSRNSGTDTQYF.

This clonotype was seen a handful of times. The J gene is TRBJ1-4, the V gene TRBV20-1; D uncertain. The CDR3 loop spans 13 amino acids. Germline loops: CDR1 DFQATT, CDR2 SNEGSKA (reference sequence). The V and J ends lost 3 bases and 6 bases respectively, with 11 bases between them. CDR3 DNA: TGCAGTGCTAGTAACAGAGAACATGAAAAACTGTTTTTT. Amino acids: CSASNREHEKLFF.

The chain uses TRBV12-3 or TRBV12-4 and TRBJ1-2; no clear D gene. V dropped 10 bases and J dropped 3 bases, with 12 bases sitting between them. The CDR3 totals 12 residues. The CDR3 loop is CATTLPDYGYTF. The CDR3 DNA reads TGTGCCACCACCCTTCCAGACTATGGCTACACCTTC.

The V and J genes are TRBV6-6 and TRBJ2-1; TRBD2 is a possible D gene (6 bases). This CDR3 has 12 amino acids. Germline loops: CDR1 MNHNY, CDR2 SVGAGI (reference sequence). The ends were cut back, 6 bases at V and 8 bases at J, with 11 bases in the middle. The CDR3 DNA reads TGTGCCAGCAGCAGACTAGTATATGAGCAGTTCTTC. Translating it yields CASSRLVYEQFF.

This clonotype was seen only a few times. This chain uses TRBV4-2 with TRBJ2-1; D is unresolved. Germline V gene lookup returns CDR1 LGHNA and CDR2 YNFKEQ. V was cut by 3 bases and J by 3 bases, with 15 bases left in between. CDR3 length equals 16 residues. CDR3 sequence: CASSHSKGGRYNEQFF. The CDR3 DNA reads TGTGCCAGCAGCCACTCTAAAGGTGGGCGCTACAATGAGCAGTTCTTC.

This clonotype was detected a few times. This chain joins TRBV7-2 and TRBJ2-3; TRBD1 aligns across 9 bases. Germline CDR1 reads SGHTA; CDR2 reads FQGNSA. CDR3 length: 15 residues. After removal of 5 bases from V and 4 bases from J, the junction contained 7 bases not matched to a gene. The CDR3 is CASSPVTGGSDTQYF. The CDR3 nucleotides are TGTGCCAGCAGCCCCGTCACAGGGGGCTCAGATACGCAGTATTTT.

The chain is built from TRBV4-2 and TRBJ2-3; D not certain. There are 15 residues in the CDR3. Germline V lookup: CDR1 LGHNA, CDR2 YNFKEQ. V was cut by 4 bases and J by 3 bases, with 14 bases left in between. Here the CDR3 reads CASSPQSLATDTQYF. The CDR3 coding sequence is TGTGCCAGCAGCCCTCAGTCCCTCGCGACAGATACGCAGTATTTT.

The chain carries TRBV2 and TRBJ2-5, with D unclear. The J call may not be correct, given that the DNA end is closer to TRBJ2-7. The CDR3 spans 14 residues. Per germline, CDR1 SNHLY and CDR2 FYNNEI. The CDR3 spells CASSSSTSGYEQYF. DNA of the CDR3: TGTGCCAGCAGCTCTAGTACATCAGGCTACGAGCAGTACTTC.